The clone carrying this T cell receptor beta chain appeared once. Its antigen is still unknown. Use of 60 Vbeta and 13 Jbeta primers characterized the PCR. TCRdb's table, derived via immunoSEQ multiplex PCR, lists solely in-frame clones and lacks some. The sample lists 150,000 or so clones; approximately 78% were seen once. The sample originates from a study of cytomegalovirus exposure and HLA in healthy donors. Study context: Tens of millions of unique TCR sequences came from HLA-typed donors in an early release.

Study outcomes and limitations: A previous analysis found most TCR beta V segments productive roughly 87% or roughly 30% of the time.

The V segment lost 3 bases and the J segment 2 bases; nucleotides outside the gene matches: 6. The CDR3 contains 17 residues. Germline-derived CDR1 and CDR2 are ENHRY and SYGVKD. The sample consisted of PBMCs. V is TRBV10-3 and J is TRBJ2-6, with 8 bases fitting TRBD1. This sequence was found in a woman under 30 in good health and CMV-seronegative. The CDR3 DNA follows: TGTGCCATCAGTGACGACAGGGGAGGACCTGGGGCCAACGTCCTGACTTTC. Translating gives CAISDDRGGPGANVLTF.